A single sample is the source of the 16 T cell receptor beta chains below, sequenced in a study of T cell responses to AZD1222 COVID-19 vaccine. The table came from immunoSEQ multiplex PCR; TCRdb's copy has only in-frame clones and leaves some out. The profile shows under 150,000 clones, about 88% of them singletons. The sample here was peripheral blood, taken on day 0 of AZD1222 vaccination. These receptors were collected from an adult in good health.

The CDR3 spells CASSVGQAMEKLFF. The CDR3 nucleotides are TGTGCCAGCAGCGTAGGCCAGGCAATGGAAAAACTGTTTTTT. V and J are TRBV9 and TRBJ1-4; no firm D call. The CDR3 sequence is 14 residues long. The V end lost 0 bases, the J end lost 8 bases, and 11 bases lay between the germline ends. CDR1 and CDR2 (germline): SGDLS, YYNGEE.

This clone was seen only once. This chain uses TRBV6-2 or TRBV6-3 with TRBJ1-5; D is uncertain. The germline V gene encodes CDR1 MNHEY and CDR2 SVGEGT. The CDR3 is 12 amino acids. The V end was cut by 2 bases, the J end by 5 bases, with 4 bases between. CDR3 protein: CASSYVDQPQHF. The CDR3 nucleotides are TGTGCCAGCAGTTACGTGGATCAGCCCCAGCATTTT.

This clone was seen a single time. The J gene is TRBJ2-7, the V gene TRBV5-1; 10 positions match TRBD2. CDR3 length equals 18 residues. Trimming took 0 bases from V and 1 from J; bases not matched to a gene: 10. CDR1 SGHRS and CDR2 YFSETQ come from the germline V gene. The DNA of the CDR3 is TGCGCCAGCAGCTTGGCGTCTAGCGGGAGTGGGGCATCCTACGAGCAGTACTTC. It codes for CASSLASSGSGASYEQYF.

The chain carries TRBV27 and TRBJ1-1; weak D call: TRBD1 (5 bases). V shed 6 bases and J shed 3 bases, with 17 bases lying between them. The CDR3 is 15 amino acids. CDR1 and CDR2 (germline): MNHEY, SMNVEV (reference sequence). The CDR3 DNA is TGTGCCAGCAGCTCATGGGGGGTCGGGGACACTGAAGCTTTCTTT. It codes for CASSSWGVGDTEAFF.

The chain employs TRBV12-3 or TRBV12-4 and TRBJ1-1; weak D call: TRBD1 (5 bases). V lost 2 bases and J lost 11, with 9 bases in between. The CDR3 totals 11 residues. CDR3: CASSLQGTAFF. CDR3 sequence (DNA): TGTGCCAGCAGTTTACAGGGAACGGCTTTCTTT.

The rearrangement joins TRBV19 to TRBJ2-7; no clear D. The CDR3 is 11 residues long. Germline loops: CDR1 LNHDA, CDR2 SQIVND (reference sequence). Between the trimmed V and J ends, which lost 8 bases and 0 bases, there was a span of 5 bases. CDR3 residues: CASRSSYEQYF. The CDR3 DNA reads TGTGCCAGTCGCAGCTCCTACGAGCAGTACTTC. Combining the CDR3 with reference TRBV19 and TRBJ2-7 gives the whole variable domain DGGITQSPKYLFRKEGQNVTLSCEQNLNHDAMYWYRQDPGQGLRLIYYSQIVNDFQKGDIAEGYSVSREKKESFPLTVTSAQKNPTAFYLCASRSSYEQYFGPGTRLTVT.

The chain couples TRBV18 to TRBJ1-1; maybe TRBD1 (5 bases). Germline values: CDR1 KGHSH, CDR2 LQKENI. This CDR3 has 13 amino acids. V was pared by 5 bases and J by 8 bases, with 15 bases between. Here the CDR3 reads CASSDLQGQEAFF. CDR3 coding DNA: TGTGCCAGCTCAGACCTCCAAGGACAAGAAGCTTTCTTT.

The rearrangement links TRBV6-2 or TRBV6-3 to TRBJ2-3; 7 bases line up with TRBD1. The CDR3 contains 15 residues. The V gene end was trimmed by 6 bases and the J gene end by 1 base; junction bases not matched to a gene: 7. CDR1 and CDR2 (germline): MNHEY, SVGEGT. Here the CDR3 reads CASSPGQVRTDTQYF. For the CDR3, the DNA is TGTGCCAGCAGCCCTGGACAGGTACGCACAGATACGCAGTATTTT.

On this clone: The junction does not match germline at one end; this may be a read error. V and J are TRBV29-1 and TRBJ1-2; D remains unclear. The CDR3 totals 13 residues. CDR1 SQVTM and CDR2 ANQGSEA come from the germline V gene. The CDR3 sequence is CSVLRNANYVYTF. The CDR3 nucleotides read TGCAGCGTTCTCAGAAATGCAAACTATGTCTACACCTTC.

This chain joins TRBV7-9 and TRBJ2-4; perhaps TRBD2 as D (5 bases). Between the trimmed V and J ends, which lost 5 bases and 8 bases, there was a span of 16 bases. The germline V gene has CDR1 SEHNR and CDR2 FQNEAQ (reference sequence). This CDR3 contains 14 residues. The CDR3 nucleotides read TGTGCCAGCAGCCTGGAGGCGGGCTACCACATTCAGTACTTC. Translating gives CASSLEAGYHIQYF.

This chain uses TRBV5-1 with TRBJ2-7; D unresolved. Looked up from germline, CDR1 is SGHRS and CDR2 is YFSETQ. CDR3 size: 13 residues. Trimming took 0 bases from V and 3 from J, leaving 7 bases between them. CDR3 coding DNA: TGCGCCAGCAGCTTGGAAGCCCTCTACGAGCAGTACTTC. Its translation is CASSLEALYEQYF. Drawing the rest from reference TRBV5-1 and TRBJ2-7, the complete variable domain is KAGVTQTPRYLIKTRGQQVTLSCSPISGHRSVSWYQQTPGQGLQFLFEYFSETQRNKGNFPGRFSGRQFSNSRSEMNVSTLELGDSALYLCASSLEALYEQYFGPGTRLTVT.

The rearrangement links TRBV2 to TRBJ2-3, with 7 bases fitting TRBD1. The length of the CDR3 is 14 residues. Germline trimming cut 7 bases from V and 1 base from J; bases unmatched to any gene: 5. Germline-derived CDR1 and CDR2 are SNHLY and FYNNEI. The chain's CDR3 is CASKGQDGTDTQYF. The CDR3, as DNA: TGTGCCAGCAAAGGACAGGATGGCACAGATACGCAGTATTTT.

The chain couples TRBV3-1 (or the pseudogene TRBV3-2) to TRBJ2-7; D may match TRBD1 or TRBD2 (6 bases each). Trimming removed 8 bases at V and 3 bases at J, with 11 bases between. Germline loops: CDR1 LGHDT, CDR2 YNNKEL (reference sequence). This CDR3 has 12 residues. The CDR3 is CASDGGGYEQYF. The CDR3 nucleotides are TGTGCCAGCGACGGAGGGGGCTACGAGCAGTACTTC.

The chain has TRBV9 and TRBJ1-2; D perhaps matches TRBD1 (5 bases). V shed 0 bases and J shed 5 bases, with 14 bases lying between them. The germline CDR1 and CDR2 sequences are SGDLS and YYNGEE. The CDR3 length is 15 residues. In DNA form, the CDR3 reads TGTGCCAGCAGCGTAGCGGGGGGGGTGGAGTATGGCTACACCTTC. Translated: CASSVAGGVEYGYTF.

The sample holds a few counts of this clone. The rearrangement joins TRBV5-1 to TRBJ1-5; D uncertain. The CDR3 is made up of 14 amino acids. Trimming left V 0 bases short and J 0 bases short, with 4 bases between. From germline, CDR1 is SGHRS and CDR2 YFSETQ. The CDR3 DNA reads TGCGCCAGCAGCTTGGACGGTAGCAATCAGCCCCAGCATTTT. This translates into CASSLDGSNQPQHF.

V usage is TRBV30 and J usage is TRBJ2-2; no definite D call. This CDR3 has 14 amino acids. Deletions cut 0 bases from V and 1 base from J, with 6 bases between. CDR1 and CDR2 from the germline V gene are GTSNPN and SVGIG (reference sequence). In DNA form, the CDR3 reads TGTGCCTGGAGTGTAGCCAGGAACACCGGGGAGCTGTTTTTT. Protein sequence: CAWSVARNTGELFF.